This entry features one T cell receptor beta chain sequence. The antigen remains undetermined. These data come from a study of PD-1 blockade in classical Hodgkin lymphoma. Data came from immunoSEQ multiplex PCR; TCRdb stores just in-frame clones and leaves some out. The profile covers under 30,000 clones, with roughly 90% appearing a single time and under 4% taken by the ten largest. Study results and caveats: Reports indicated that newly diagnosed patients had lower baseline TCR diversity than healthy donors did.

Time point given: newly diagnosed, previously untreated cHL patient sample. The authors compared against newly diagnosed, untreated classical Hodgkin lymphoma PBMCs. The V and J ends lost 0 bases and 3 bases respectively, with 10 bases between them. Germline-derived CDR1 and CDR2 are SGHRS and YFSETQ. The CDR3 runs 15 residues. The chain combines TRBV5-1 with TRBJ2-1; D gene unclear. This sequence was found in a human donor with classical Hodgkin lymphoma. Material: peripheral blood mononuclear cells (PBMCs). The CDR3 sequence is CASSLDGRDYNEQFF. Here the CDR3 DNA reads TGCGCCAGCAGCTTGGACGGGCGAGACTACAATGAGCAGTTCTTC.